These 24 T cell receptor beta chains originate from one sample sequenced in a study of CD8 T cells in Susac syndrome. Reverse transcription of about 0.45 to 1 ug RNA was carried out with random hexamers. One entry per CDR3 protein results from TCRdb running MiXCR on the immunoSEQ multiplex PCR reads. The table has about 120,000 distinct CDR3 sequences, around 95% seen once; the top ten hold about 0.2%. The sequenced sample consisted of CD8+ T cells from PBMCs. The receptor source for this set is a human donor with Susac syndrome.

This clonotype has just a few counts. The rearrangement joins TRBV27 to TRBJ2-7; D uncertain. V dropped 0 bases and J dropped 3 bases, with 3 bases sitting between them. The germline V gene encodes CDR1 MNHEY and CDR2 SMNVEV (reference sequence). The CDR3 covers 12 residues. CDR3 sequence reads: CASSLSGYEQYF. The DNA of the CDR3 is TGTGCCAGCAGTTTATCCGGCTACGAGCAGTACTTC.

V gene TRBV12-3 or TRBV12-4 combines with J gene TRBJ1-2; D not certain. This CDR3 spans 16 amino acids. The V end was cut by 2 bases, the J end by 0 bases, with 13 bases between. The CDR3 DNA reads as TGTGCCAGCAGTTTACAATCCCCAGGACCTAACTATGGCTACACCTTC. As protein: CASSLQSPGPNYGYTF.

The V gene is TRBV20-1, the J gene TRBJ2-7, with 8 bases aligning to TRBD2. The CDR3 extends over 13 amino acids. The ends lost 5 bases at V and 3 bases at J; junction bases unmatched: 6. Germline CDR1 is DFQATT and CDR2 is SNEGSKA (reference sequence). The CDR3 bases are TGCAGTGCTCGACCGGGACTAGACTACGAGCAGTACTTC. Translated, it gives CSARPGLDYEQYF.

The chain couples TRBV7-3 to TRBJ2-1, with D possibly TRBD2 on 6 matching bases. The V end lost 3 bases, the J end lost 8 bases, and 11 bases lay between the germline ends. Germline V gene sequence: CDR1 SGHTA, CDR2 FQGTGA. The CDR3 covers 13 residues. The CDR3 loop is CASSFGSGDEQFF. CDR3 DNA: TGTGCCAGCAGCTTCGGGAGCGGTGATGAGCAGTTCTTC.

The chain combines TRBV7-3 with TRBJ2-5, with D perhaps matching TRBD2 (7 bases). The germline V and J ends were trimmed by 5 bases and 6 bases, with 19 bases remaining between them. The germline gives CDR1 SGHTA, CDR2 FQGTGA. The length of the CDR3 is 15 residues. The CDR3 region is CASSPRGASWKTQYF. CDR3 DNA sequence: TGTGCCAGCAGCCCCCGGGGGGCTTCGTGGAAGACCCAGTACTTC.

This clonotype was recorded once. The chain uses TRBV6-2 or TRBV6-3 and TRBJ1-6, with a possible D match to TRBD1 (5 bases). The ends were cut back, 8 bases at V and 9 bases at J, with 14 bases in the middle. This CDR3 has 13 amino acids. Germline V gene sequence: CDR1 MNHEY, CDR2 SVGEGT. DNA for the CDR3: TGTGCCAGCGGACCCAGGGATAGTTCACCCCTCCACTTT. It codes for CASGPRDSSPLHF.

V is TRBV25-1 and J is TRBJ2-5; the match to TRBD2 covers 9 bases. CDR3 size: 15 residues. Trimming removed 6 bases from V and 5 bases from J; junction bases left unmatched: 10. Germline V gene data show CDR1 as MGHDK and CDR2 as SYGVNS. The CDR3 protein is CASRGVAGGQETQYF. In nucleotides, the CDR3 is TGTGCCAGCAGGGGCGTCGCGGGGGGGCAGGAGACCCAGTACTTC.

The CDR3 spells CASSDSGGQGLWLTQYF. CDR3 sequence (DNA): TGTGCCAGCAGCGATTCCGGGGGACAGGGCCTTTGGTTGACCCAGTACTTC. The rearrangement joins TRBV7-9 to TRBJ2-5, with 9 nucleotides matching TRBD1. CDR1 is SEHNR, CDR2 FQNEAQ, per germline (reference sequence). V lost 5 bases, J lost 7 bases, and 17 bases stayed unmatched. The CDR3 has 17 amino acids.

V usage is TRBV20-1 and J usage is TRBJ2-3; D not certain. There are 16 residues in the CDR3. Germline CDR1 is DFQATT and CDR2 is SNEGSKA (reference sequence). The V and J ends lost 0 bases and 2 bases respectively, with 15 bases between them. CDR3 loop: CSARETLVTYTDTQYF. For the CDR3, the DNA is TGCAGTGCTAGAGAGACGTTGGTGACCTACACAGATACGCAGTATTTT.

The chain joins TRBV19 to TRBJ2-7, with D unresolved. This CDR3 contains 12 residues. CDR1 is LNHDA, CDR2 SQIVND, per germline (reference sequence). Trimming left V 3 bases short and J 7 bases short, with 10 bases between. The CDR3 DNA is TGTGCCAGTAGTATTGTCGGTCTGGAGCAGTACTTC. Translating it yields CASSIVGLEQYF.

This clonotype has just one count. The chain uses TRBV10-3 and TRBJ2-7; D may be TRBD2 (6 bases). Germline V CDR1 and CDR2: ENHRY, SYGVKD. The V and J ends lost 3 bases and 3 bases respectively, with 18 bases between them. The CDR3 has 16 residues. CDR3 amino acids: CAISEGGRGGFYEQYF. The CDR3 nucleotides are TGTGCCATCAGTGAAGGCGGACGGGGAGGCTTCTACGAGCAGTACTTC.

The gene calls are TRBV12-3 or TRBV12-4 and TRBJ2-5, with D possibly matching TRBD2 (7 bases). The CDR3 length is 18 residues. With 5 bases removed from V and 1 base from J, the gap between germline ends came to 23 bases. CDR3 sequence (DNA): TGTGCCAGCAGTACCTTGTGGGGGGGGCCGGGGAGCCAAGAGACCCAGTACTTC. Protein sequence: CASSTLWGGPGSQETQYF.

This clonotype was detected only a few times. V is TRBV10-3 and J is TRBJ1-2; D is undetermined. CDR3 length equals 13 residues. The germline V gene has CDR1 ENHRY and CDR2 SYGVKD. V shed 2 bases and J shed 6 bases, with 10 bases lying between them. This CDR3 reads CAISETSGDGYTF. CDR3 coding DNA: TGTGCCATCAGTGAGACTAGCGGGGATGGCTACACCTTC.

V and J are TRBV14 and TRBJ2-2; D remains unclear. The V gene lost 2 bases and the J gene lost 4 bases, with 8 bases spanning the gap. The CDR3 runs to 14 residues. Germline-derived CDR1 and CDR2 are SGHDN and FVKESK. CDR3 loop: CASSQRYGTGELFF. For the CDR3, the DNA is TGTGCCAGCAGCCAAAGATATGGCACCGGGGAGCTGTTTTTT.

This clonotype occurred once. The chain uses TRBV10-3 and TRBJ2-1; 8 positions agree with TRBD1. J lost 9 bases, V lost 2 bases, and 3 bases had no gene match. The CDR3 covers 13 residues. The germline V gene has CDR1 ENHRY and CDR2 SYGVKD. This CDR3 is CAISEGQGVEQFF. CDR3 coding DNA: TGTGCCATCAGTGAGGGACAGGGAGTTGAGCAGTTCTTC.

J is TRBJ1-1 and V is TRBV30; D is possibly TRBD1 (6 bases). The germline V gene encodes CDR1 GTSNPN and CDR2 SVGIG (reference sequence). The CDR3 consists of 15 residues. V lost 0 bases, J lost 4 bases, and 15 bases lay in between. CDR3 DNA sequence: TGTGCCTGGAGTGTAGTAGTCAGGGGTTCCACTGAAGCTTTCTTT. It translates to CAWSVVVRGSTEAFF.

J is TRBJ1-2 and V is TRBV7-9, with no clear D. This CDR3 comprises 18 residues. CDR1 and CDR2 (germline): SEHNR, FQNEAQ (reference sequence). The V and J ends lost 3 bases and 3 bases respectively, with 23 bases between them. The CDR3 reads CASSFNSRRVSLHYGYTF. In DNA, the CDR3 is TGTGCCAGCAGCTTCAATAGCCGTCGCGTCTCCCTTCACTATGGCTACACCTTC.

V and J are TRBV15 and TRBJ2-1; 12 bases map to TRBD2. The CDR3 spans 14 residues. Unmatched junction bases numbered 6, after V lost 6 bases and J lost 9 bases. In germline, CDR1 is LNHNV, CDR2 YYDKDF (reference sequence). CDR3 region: CATRMTSGSGEQFF. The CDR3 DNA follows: TGTGCCACCAGGATGACTAGCGGGAGTGGTGAGCAGTTCTTC.

The CDR3 protein is CASSTGGSEAFF. CDR3 coding DNA: TGTGCCAGTAGCACAGGGGGCTCTGAAGCTTTCTTT. V is TRBV19 and J is TRBJ1-1, with 9 bases identical to TRBD1. Per germline, CDR1 LNHDA and CDR2 SQIVND (reference sequence). This CDR3 is built from 12 residues. V gave up 6 bases and J gave up 6 bases; unmatched junction bases: 2.

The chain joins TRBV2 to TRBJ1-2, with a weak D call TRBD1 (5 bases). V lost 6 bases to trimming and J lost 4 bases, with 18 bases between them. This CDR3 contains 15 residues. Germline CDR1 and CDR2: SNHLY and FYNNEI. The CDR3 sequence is CASRRDPTTSYGYTF. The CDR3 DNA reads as TGTGCCAGCAGAAGGGACCCGACGACGTCCTATGGCTACACCTTC.

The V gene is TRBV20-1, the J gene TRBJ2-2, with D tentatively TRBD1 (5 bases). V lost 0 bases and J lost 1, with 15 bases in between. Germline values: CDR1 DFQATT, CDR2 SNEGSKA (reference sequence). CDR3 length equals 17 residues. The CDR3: CSARDRWAGWNTGELFF. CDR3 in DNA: TGCAGTGCTAGAGATCGTTGGGCAGGGTGGAACACCGGGGAGCTGTTTTTT.

The CDR3 nucleotides read TGTGCCAGCAGTTTATCGATGACATCCCCACTCTACGAGCAGTACTTC. This sequence encodes CASSLSMTSPLYEQYF. The chain combines TRBV27 with TRBJ2-7; D is uncertain. CDR3 length: 16 amino acids. Germline V gene sequence: CDR1 MNHEY, CDR2 SMNVEV (reference sequence). V lost 0 bases and J 3 bases, leaving 15 bases between the germline ends.

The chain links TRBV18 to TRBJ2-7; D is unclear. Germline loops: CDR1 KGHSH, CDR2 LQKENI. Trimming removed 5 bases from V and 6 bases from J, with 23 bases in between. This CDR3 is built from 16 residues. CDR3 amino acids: CASSRSRTLNKGEQYF. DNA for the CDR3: TGTGCCAGCTCAAGGTCGAGAACGCTAAATAAGGGCGAGCAGTACTTC.

CDR3 bases: TGTGCCAGCAGTGACGGGTGGAGCACAGATACGCAGTATTTT. Encoded protein: CASSDGWSTDTQYF. V is TRBV6-6 and J is TRBJ2-3; D remains unclear. Germline CDR1 reads MNHNY; CDR2 reads SVGAGI (reference sequence). There are 14 residues in the CDR3. Trimming left V 5 bases short and J 0 bases short, with 9 bases between.